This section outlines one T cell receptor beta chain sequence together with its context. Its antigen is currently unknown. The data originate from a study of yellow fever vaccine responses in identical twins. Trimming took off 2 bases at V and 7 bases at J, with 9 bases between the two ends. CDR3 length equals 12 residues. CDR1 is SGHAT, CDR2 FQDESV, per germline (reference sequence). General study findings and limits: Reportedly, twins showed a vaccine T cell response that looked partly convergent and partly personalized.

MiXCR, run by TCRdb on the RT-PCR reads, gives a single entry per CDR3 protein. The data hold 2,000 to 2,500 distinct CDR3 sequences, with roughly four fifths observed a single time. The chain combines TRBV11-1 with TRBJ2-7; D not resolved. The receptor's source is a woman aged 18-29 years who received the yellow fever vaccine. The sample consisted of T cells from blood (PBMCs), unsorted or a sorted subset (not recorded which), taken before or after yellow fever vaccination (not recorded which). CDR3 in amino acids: CASSLSDSEQYF. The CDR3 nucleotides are TGTGCCAGCAGCTTATCCGACTCGGAGCAGTACTTC. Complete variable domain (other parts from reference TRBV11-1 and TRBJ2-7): EAEVAQSPRYKITEKSQAVAFWCDPISGHATLYWYRQILGQGPELLVQFQDESVVDDSQLPKDRFSAERLKGVDSTLKIQPAELGDSAMYLCASSLSDSEQYFGPGTRLTVT.